The clone carrying this T cell receptor (beta chain) was seen a handful of times. Its antigen is still unknown. This specimen belongs to a study of post-analysis software for immune sequencing data. General study findings and limits: Significantly decreased normalized Chao1 diversity was recorded for multiple sclerosis patients relative to controls. The five TRBV segments detected at higher frequency in patients than in controls included TRBV5-6, TRBV5-1 and TRBV20-1. Same-batch preparations were strongly co-clustered by F measure.

The CDR3 runs 15 residues. CDR1 is DFQATT and CDR2 is SNEGSKA in the germline V gene (reference sequence). After removal of 6 bases from V and 2 bases from J, the junction contained 7 bases not matched to a gene. Unique molecular identifiers had been added to the TCR beta cDNA libraries. T cells, about 0.9 to 10 million of them, yielded roughly 0.5 million cDNA molecules. TCRdb used MiXCR to reprocess the PCR reads, holding one entry per CDR3 protein. Of 350,000 to 450,000 distinct CDR3 sequences in the sample, over 30% were seen once. Sequencing was performed on blood. The TCR originated in a girl aged 2-9 years with multiple sclerosis. V is TRBV20-1 and J is TRBJ2-7, with 13 bases identical to TRBD2. The CDR3 DNA reads TGCAGTGCCACCCCCGGGACTAGCGGGACCTACGAGCAGTACTTC. It is translated as CSATPGTSGTYEQYF.